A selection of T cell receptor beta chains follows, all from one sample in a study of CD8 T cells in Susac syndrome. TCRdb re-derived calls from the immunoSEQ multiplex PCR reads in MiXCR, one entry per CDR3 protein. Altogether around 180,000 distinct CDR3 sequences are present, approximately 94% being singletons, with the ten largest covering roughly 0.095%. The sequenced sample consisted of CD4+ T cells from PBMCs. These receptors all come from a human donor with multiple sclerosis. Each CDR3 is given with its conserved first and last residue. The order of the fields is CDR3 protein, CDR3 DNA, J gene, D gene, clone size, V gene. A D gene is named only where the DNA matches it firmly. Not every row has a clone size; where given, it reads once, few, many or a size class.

CDR3aa: CSARGRGDTQYF
CDR3nt: TGCAGTGCTAGAGGCCGAGGAGATACGCAGTATTTT
j_gene: TRBJ2-3
d_gene: NA
abundance: NA
v_gene: TRBV20-1

CDR3aa: CASQTGGFEKLFF
CDR3nt: TGTGCCTCACAAACAGGGGGTTTTGAAAAACTGTTTTTT
j_gene: TRBJ1-4
d_gene: TRBD1
abundance: NA
v_gene: TRBV30

CDR3aa: CSAVWTGVGEAFF
CDR3nt: TGCAGCGCCGTTTGGACAGGGGTGGGAGAAGCTTTCTTT
j_gene: TRBJ1-1
d_gene: TRBD1
abundance: NA
v_gene: TRBV29-1

CDR3aa: CASSEFLGAGTYEQYF
CDR3nt: TGTGCCAGCAGTGAATTCCTTGGGGCAGGGACCTACGAGCAGTACTTC
j_gene: TRBJ2-7
d_gene: NA
abundance: NA
v_gene: TRBV25-1

CDR3aa: CASSGGILDTQYF
CDR3nt: TGTGCCAGCAGCGGCGGGATTTTAGATACGCAGTATTTT
j_gene: TRBJ2-3
d_gene: NA
abundance: NA
v_gene: TRBV7-8

CDR3aa: CASSQDRVAHF
CDR3nt: TGTGCCAGCAGCCAAGATCGTGTAGCACACTTC
j_gene: TRBJ1-2
d_gene: NA
abundance: NA
v_gene: TRBV3-1

CDR3aa: CSARDPFDRGPTGELFF
CDR3nt: TGCAGTGCTAGAGACCCTTTCGACAGGGGGCCCACCGGGGAGCTGTTTTTT
j_gene: TRBJ2-2
d_gene: TRBD1
abundance: NA
v_gene: TRBV20-1

CDR3aa: CAWSGDFGETQYF
CDR3nt: TGTGCCTGGAGTGGGGATTTCGGAGAGACCCAGTACTTC
j_gene: TRBJ2-5
d_gene: NA
abundance: NA
v_gene: TRBV30

CDR3aa: CASSPTGNEQFF
CDR3nt: TGTGCCAGCTCACCTACGGGGAATGAGCAGTTCTTC
j_gene: TRBJ2-1
d_gene: NA
abundance: NA
v_gene: TRBV18

CDR3aa: CASSFLQGADTQYF
CDR3nt: TGTGCCAGCAGCTTCCTACAGGGCGCAGATACGCAGTATTTT
j_gene: TRBJ2-3
d_gene: NA
abundance: NA
v_gene: TRBV7-9

CDR3aa: CASSVGQTYEQYF
CDR3nt: TGTGCCAGCAGCGTAGGACAGACCTACGAGCAGTACTTC
j_gene: TRBJ2-7
d_gene: NA
abundance: NA
v_gene: TRBV9

CDR3aa: CASSTSTGSSYEQYF
CDR3nt: TGCGCCAGCAGCACTAGTACCGGCAGCTCCTACGAGCAGTACTTC
j_gene: TRBJ2-7
d_gene: NA
abundance: NA
v_gene: TRBV5-1

CDR3aa: CSAGRGNGLDGYTF
CDR3nt: TGCAGTGCCGGGCGGGGCAACGGGTTGGATGGCTACACCTTC
j_gene: TRBJ1-2
d_gene: NA
abundance: NA
v_gene: TRBV20-1

CDR3aa: CASSVGAMGVYEKLFF
CDR3nt: TGTGCCAGCAGCGTGGGGGCCATGGGAGTATATGAAAAACTGTTTTTT
j_gene: TRBJ1-4
d_gene: NA
abundance: NA
v_gene: TRBV9

CDR3aa: CASSPRGVEQYF
CDR3nt: TGTGCCAGCAGCCCCCGGGGGGTCGAGCAGTACTTC
j_gene: TRBJ2-7
d_gene: TRBD2
abundance: once
v_gene: TRBV14

CDR3aa: CASSLGTGADTQYF
CDR3nt: TGTGCCAGCAGTTTAGGGACAGGGGCAGATACGCAGTATTTT
j_gene: TRBJ2-3
d_gene: TRBD1
abundance: NA
v_gene: TRBV12-3/TRBV12-4

CDR3aa: CAWSVPREQFF
CDR3nt: TGTGCCTGGAGTGTACCCCGGGAGCAGTTCTTC
j_gene: TRBJ2-1
d_gene: NA
abundance: NA
v_gene: TRBV30

CDR3aa: CASGFSQVERWSQPQHF
CDR3nt: TGTGCTAGTGGTTTTTCCCAGGTGGAAAGGTGGTCTCAGCCCCAGCATTTT
j_gene: TRBJ1-5
d_gene: NA
abundance: NA
v_gene: TRBV12-5

CDR3aa: CSVADRGETQYF
CDR3nt: TGCAGCGTTGCGGACAGGGGAGAGACCCAGTACTTC
j_gene: TRBJ2-5
d_gene: TRBD1
abundance: NA
v_gene: TRBV29-1

CDR3aa: CASSYHRGAGWPYNEQFF
CDR3nt: TGTGCCAGCAGTTACCACCGGGGAGCGGGTTGGCCGTACAATGAGCAGTTCTTC
j_gene: TRBJ2-1
d_gene: NA
abundance: once
v_gene: TRBV6-5

CDR3aa: CSVGGPYEQYF
CDR3nt: TGCAGCGTTGGGGGGCCGTACGAGCAGTACTTC
j_gene: TRBJ2-7
d_gene: NA
abundance: few
v_gene: TRBV29-1

CDR3aa: CAISRVGQAVNSPLHF
CDR3nt: TGTGCCATCAGTCGGGTAGGGCAGGCTGTTAATTCACCCCTCCACTTT
j_gene: TRBJ1-6
d_gene: NA
abundance: once
v_gene: TRBV10-3

CDR3aa: CSASKLRGSEQYF
CDR3nt: TGCAGTGCTAGCAAACTGCGGGGGAGCGAGCAGTACTTC
j_gene: TRBJ2-7
d_gene: TRBD2
abundance: NA
v_gene: TRBV20-1

CDR3aa: CASTMAHLGARGFGYTF
CDR3nt: TGTGCCAGTACCATGGCCCACTTAGGGGCCCGCGGTTTTGGCTACACCTTC
j_gene: TRBJ1-2
d_gene: NA
abundance: NA
v_gene: TRBV19

CDR3aa: CASSQSGDYTF
CDR3nt: TGTGCCAGCAGCCAGTCAGGGGACTACACCTTC
j_gene: TRBJ1-2
d_gene: NA
abundance: once
v_gene: TRBV14

CDR3aa: CASSPARDGNADTQYF
CDR3nt: TGTGCCAGCAGCCCCGCCAGAGACGGAAATGCAGATACGCAGTATTTT
j_gene: TRBJ2-3
d_gene: NA
abundance: NA
v_gene: TRBV3-1

CDR3aa: CASKRGVENVYGYTF
CDR3nt: TGTGCCAGCAAAAGGGGAGTGGAAAACGTGTATGGCTACACCTTC
j_gene: TRBJ1-2
d_gene: NA
abundance: NA
v_gene: TRBV2

CDR3aa: CASSREGEKLFF
CDR3nt: TGTGCCAGCAGCCGCGAGGGTGAAAAACTGTTTTTT
j_gene: TRBJ1-4
d_gene: NA
abundance: NA
v_gene: TRBV3-1

CDR3aa: CSARGTIMNTEAFF
CDR3nt: TGCAGTGCTAGAGGGACTATCATGAACACTGAAGCTTTCTTT
j_gene: TRBJ1-1
d_gene: NA
abundance: NA
v_gene: TRBV20-1

CDR3aa: CSVGGRTTHEQYF
CDR3nt: TGCAGCGTCGGAGGCAGGACGACCCACGAGCAGTACTTC
j_gene: TRBJ2-7
d_gene: NA
abundance: NA
v_gene: TRBV29-1

CDR3aa: CASGDRDHYGYTF
CDR3nt: TGTGCCAGTGGGGACAGGGATCACTATGGCTACACCTTC
j_gene: TRBJ1-2
d_gene: TRBD1
abundance: NA
v_gene: TRBV19

CDR3aa: CASSLVQGENSPLHF
CDR3nt: TGCGCCAGCAGCTTGGTGCAGGGGGAGAATTCACCCCTCCACTTT
j_gene: TRBJ1-6
d_gene: TRBD1
abundance: NA
v_gene: TRBV5-1

CDR3aa: CASSLALGQTEAFF
CDR3nt: TGTGCCAGCAGCTTAGCGCTAGGACAGACTGAAGCTTTCTTT
j_gene: TRBJ1-1
d_gene: NA
abundance: NA
v_gene: TRBV7-6

CDR3aa: CASSTKWTGDGYTF
CDR3nt: TGTGCCAGTTCGACCAAATGGACAGGGGATGGCTACACCTTC
j_gene: TRBJ1-2
d_gene: TRBD1
abundance: NA
v_gene: TRBV19

CDR3aa: CACGVGGTRAGANVLTF
CDR3nt: TGTGCCTGTGGGGTGGGGGGCACCAGGGCTGGGGCCAACGTCCTGACTTTC
j_gene: TRBJ2-6
d_gene: NA
abundance: NA
v_gene: TRBV30

CDR3aa: CASSLGDFQETQYF
CDR3nt: TGCGCCAGCAGCTTGGGGGACTTCCAAGAGACCCAGTACTTC
j_gene: TRBJ2-5
d_gene: NA
abundance: once
v_gene: TRBV5-1

CDR3aa: CASSFPAFTDTQYF
CDR3nt: TGTGCCAGCAGTTTCCCCGCTTTTACAGATACGCAGTATTTT
j_gene: TRBJ2-3
d_gene: NA
abundance: NA
v_gene: TRBV12-3/TRBV12-4

CDR3aa: CASSLQDAVTEAFF
CDR3nt: TGTGCCAGCAGCCTACAGGACGCAGTCACTGAAGCTTTCTTT
j_gene: TRBJ1-1
d_gene: NA
abundance: NA
v_gene: TRBV5-4

CDR3aa: CSVGTQYF
CDR3nt: TGCAGCGTTGGGACCCAGTACTTC
j_gene: TRBJ2-5
d_gene: NA
abundance: NA
v_gene: TRBV29-1

CDR3aa: CASSQASVAGLNEQFF
CDR3nt: TGTGCCAGCAGCCAAGCGTCAGTAGCGGGGTTGAATGAGCAGTTCTTC
j_gene: TRBJ2-1
d_gene: TRBD2
abundance: once
v_gene: TRBV3-1

CDR3aa: CANDRPIGLSSYEQYF
CDR3nt: TGTGCCAACGACCGCCCCATCGGACTTAGCTCCTACGAGCAGTACTTC
j_gene: TRBJ2-7
d_gene: NA
abundance: NA
v_gene: TRBV2